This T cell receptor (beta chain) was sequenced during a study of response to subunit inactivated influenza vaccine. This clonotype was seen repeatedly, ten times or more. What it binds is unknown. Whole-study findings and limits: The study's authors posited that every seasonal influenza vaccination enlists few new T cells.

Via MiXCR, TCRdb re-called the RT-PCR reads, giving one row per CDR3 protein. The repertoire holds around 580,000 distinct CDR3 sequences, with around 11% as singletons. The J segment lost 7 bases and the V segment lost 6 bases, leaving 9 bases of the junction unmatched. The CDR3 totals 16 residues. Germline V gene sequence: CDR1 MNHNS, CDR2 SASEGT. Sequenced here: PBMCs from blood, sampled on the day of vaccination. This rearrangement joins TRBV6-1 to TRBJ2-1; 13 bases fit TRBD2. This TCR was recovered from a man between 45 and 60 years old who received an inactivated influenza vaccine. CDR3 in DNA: TGTGCCAGCAGCACTAGCGGGAGGGCGGGGAGGAATGAGCAGTTCTTC. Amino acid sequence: CASSTSGRAGRNEQFF.